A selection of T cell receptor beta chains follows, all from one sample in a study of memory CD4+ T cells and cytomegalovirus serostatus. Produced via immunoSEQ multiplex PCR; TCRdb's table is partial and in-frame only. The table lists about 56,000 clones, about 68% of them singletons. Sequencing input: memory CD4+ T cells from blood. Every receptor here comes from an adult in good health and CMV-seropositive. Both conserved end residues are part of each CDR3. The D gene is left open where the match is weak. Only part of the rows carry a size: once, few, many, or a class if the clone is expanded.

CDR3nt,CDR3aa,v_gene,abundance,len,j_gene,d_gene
TGTGCCAGCAGCTTAGGTGGGTGGTGGGACACTGAAGCTTTCTTT,CASSLGGWWDTEAFF,TRBV11-2,-,15,TRBJ1-1,-
TGTGCCAGCAGCTTAAGGGGGGGCAATCAGCCCCAGCATTTT,CASSLRGGNQPQHF,TRBV7-2,once,14,TRBJ1-5,-
TGTGCCAGCAGCTGGGCCCGGGTCTACGAGCAGTACTTC,CASSWARVYEQYF,TRBV5-6,-,13,TRBJ2-7,-
TGTCACTCGTGGGGGAGTCCCAATCAGCCCCAGCATTTT,CHSWGSPNQPQHF,TRBV6-4,-,13,TRBJ1-5,-
TGTGCCAGCAGCGATGTATGGGAGACCCAGTACTTC,CASSDVWETQYF,TRBV28,-,12,TRBJ2-5,-
TGTGCCAGCAGCTTAGTTGGGGGGGCAAATCAGCCCCAGCATTTT,CASSLVGGANQPQHF,TRBV7-9,-,15,TRBJ1-5,-
TGTGCCAGCAGCTTAAATAGCGGGGGAAGGGATGAGCAGTTCTTC,CASSLNSGGRDEQFF,TRBV7-2,-,15,TRBJ2-1,TRBD2
TGTGCCAGCAGAGGGGGAACGGGAAACACCATATATTTT,CASRGGTGNTIYF,TRBV6-1,-,13,TRBJ1-3,-
TGCAGCGTTGATGGGACAGGGGTTACCGGGGAGCTGTTTTTT,CSVDGTGVTGELFF,TRBV29-1,-,14,TRBJ2-2,TRBD1
TGTGCCAGCGGCAGGAGCTCCTACAATGAGCAGTTCTTC,CASGRSSYNEQFF,TRBV28,-,13,TRBJ2-1,-
TGTGCCAGCAGTCTGGGGCCACAGAAGACCCAGTACTTC,CASSLGPQKTQYF,TRBV11-3,-,13,TRBJ2-5,-
TGTGCCTGGATGAACTTCCAGGGGGTTGGGGGCAATGAGCAGTTCTTC,CAWMNFQGVGGNEQFF,TRBV30,-,16,TRBJ2-1,TRBD1
TGTGCCAGCAGCTTAGATCGGGGGACTAGCGAGACCCAGTACTTC,CASSLDRGTSETQYF,TRBV11-2,-,15,TRBJ2-5,TRBD2
TGTGCCAGCAGCTTAGGAGAGTTGACTGAAGCTTTCTTT,CASSLGELTEAFF,TRBV7-8,-,13,TRBJ1-1,-
TGTGCCTGGAGTGTAAGATGGAATGAGCAGTTCTTC,CAWSVRWNEQFF,TRBV30,-,12,TRBJ2-1,-
TGTGCCAGTAGTATGGGCTGGACAGGGGGATTTAATCAGCCCCAGCATTTT,CASSMGWTGGFNQPQHF,TRBV19,-,17,TRBJ1-5,TRBD1
TGTGCCAGCTCACCCCCTTCGACAGGGGGTAAGGGAGGCTACACCTTC,CASSPPSTGGKGGYTF,TRBV18,few,16,TRBJ1-2,TRBD1
TGTGCCAGCAGCTTGGGATCCGCAGATACGCAGTATTTT,CASSLGSADTQYF,TRBV5-4,-,13,TRBJ2-3,-
TGTGCCAGCAGCGGACAGGGGTATAACTATGGCTACACCTTC,CASSGQGYNYGYTF,TRBV7-2,-,14,TRBJ1-2,TRBD1
TGTGCCAGCAGCACAGGGACTAGCGGAAAGTACAATGAGCAGTTCTTC,CASSTGTSGKYNEQFF,TRBV5-4,many,16,TRBJ2-1,TRBD2
TGTGCCAGCAGCGCGGGGACTAGCGGGCCTTACGAGCAGTACTTC,CASSAGTSGPYEQYF,TRBV9,-,15,TRBJ2-7,TRBD2
TGTGCCAGCAGTTTGTCCGTTTGGGGGAGGAACACCGGGGAGCTGTTTTTT,CASSLSVWGRNTGELFF,TRBV28,few,17,TRBJ2-2,-
TGTGCCAGCAGCTTGGGGGGAGACTCTTCCTATGGCTACACCTTC,CASSLGGDSSYGYTF,TRBV5-6,-,15,TRBJ1-2,-
TGTGCCTGGAGTGACTGGAGGGGGGGAAATGAAAAACTGTTTTTT,CAWSDWRGGNEKLFF,TRBV30,-,15,TRBJ1-4,-
TGTGCCAGCAGCTTATTTCCGATAGGCCCTGGGGCCAACGTCCTGACTTTC,CASSLFPIGPGANVLTF,TRBV7-2,-,17,TRBJ2-6,-
TGTGCCAGCAGCTCAATTCCCAACGGGGCCAAAAACATTCAGTACTTC,CASSSIPNGAKNIQYF,TRBV11-3,-,16,TRBJ2-4,-
TGTGCCAGCAGTTTTCCACAGGGGGCAGGTGGCTACACCTTC,CASSFPQGAGGYTF,TRBV28,few,14,TRBJ1-2,TRBD1
TGCAGTGCTAGCCAGGGCAATGAGCAGTTCTTC,CSASQGNEQFF,TRBV20-1,-,11,TRBJ2-1,-
TGTGCCAGCAGCCCGCGGGGGGCGGCCGAGCAGTACTTC,CASSPRGAAEQYF,TRBV5-6,-,13,TRBJ2-7,TRBD2
TGTGCCAGCAGCGTCGGGACACGAAACACCATATATTTT,CASSVGTRNTIYF,TRBV5-6,-,13,TRBJ1-3,-
TGTGCCAGCAGCGTAGGTTCAGGGGCGGGTGAGCAGTTCTTC,CASSVGSGAGEQFF,TRBV9,-,14,TRBJ2-1,-
TGTGCCAGCAGCCAAGACAGGGACGAGCAGTACTTC,CASSQDRDEQYF,TRBV5-4,-,12,TRBJ2-7,TRBD1
TGTGCCAGCAGCCTCCGACTAGCGGGAGGGACCGGGGAGCTGTTTTTT,CASSLRLAGGTGELFF,TRBV14,-,16,TRBJ2-2,TRBD2
TGTGCCAGCAGTTTAGGGAGGGAGACGGCCTACGAGCAGTACTTC,CASSLGRETAYEQYF,TRBV27,-,15,TRBJ2-7,TRBD2
TGCGCCAGCACCCCTTTCGGGGGGGCTGGGGCCAACGTCCTGACTTTC,CASTPFGGAGANVLTF,TRBV5-1,-,16,TRBJ2-6,TRBD2
TGTGCCAGCAGCTTAGACAGCGATGAGCAGTTCTTC,CASSLDSDEQFF,TRBV11-3,-,12,TRBJ2-1,-
TGCGCCAGCAGCCAAGTCCCCTCGGGGGACAGTTCCTACGAGCAGTACTTC,CASSQVPSGDSSYEQYF,TRBV4-1,once,17,TRBJ2-7,-
TGTGCCACCAGACAGACAGGGAGCGGTAGTGGCTACACCTTC,CATRQTGSGSGYTF,TRBV7-9,-,14,TRBJ1-2,TRBD1
TGTGCCAGCAGCATACCGACAGGGGGCTTCTACGAGCAGTACTTC,CASSIPTGGFYEQYF,TRBV5-6,-,15,TRBJ2-7,TRBD1